The clone carrying this TCR beta chain was detected only a few times. What it binds is unknown. The germline V and J ends were trimmed by 0 bases and 3 bases, with 14 bases remaining between them. This CDR3 spans 16 amino acids. Germline V gene lookup returns CDR1 ENHRY and CDR2 SYGVKD. Cultured CD4+ T cell DNA was sequenced using the Oncomine TCR Beta short-read assay. Cultures of CD4+ T cells served as the source for extracting genomic DNA. MiXCR was run by TCRdb on the PCR reads, yielding one entry per CDR3 protein. The data contain around 10,000 distinct CDR3 sequences, roughly 67% of them seen just once; the ten biggest clones take up 30% to 35%. This specimen belongs to a study of vaccination and CD4 T cells after COVID-19. Across the whole study: The authors exposed cells to overlapping spike peptides derived from SARS-CoV-2, HCoV-NL63, HCoV-OC43 and HCoV-229E.

The study, taken as a whole, reports: Convalescent patients studied were relatively few, and early post-infection timepoints were absent.

The treatment here: roughly 10-day PBMC culture with coronavirus spike peptide pools or control peptides (ViraFEST assay). The genes are TRBV10-3 and TRBJ1-1, with D maybe TRBD1 (6 bases). This TCR came from a human donor who had recovered from COVID-19. The source material was CD4+ T cells from blood, cultured in vitro. CDR3 amino acids: CAISESNGGADTEAFF. The DNA for the CDR3 is TGTGCCATCAGTGAGTCGAATGGGGGCGCGGACACTGAAGCTTTCTTT.